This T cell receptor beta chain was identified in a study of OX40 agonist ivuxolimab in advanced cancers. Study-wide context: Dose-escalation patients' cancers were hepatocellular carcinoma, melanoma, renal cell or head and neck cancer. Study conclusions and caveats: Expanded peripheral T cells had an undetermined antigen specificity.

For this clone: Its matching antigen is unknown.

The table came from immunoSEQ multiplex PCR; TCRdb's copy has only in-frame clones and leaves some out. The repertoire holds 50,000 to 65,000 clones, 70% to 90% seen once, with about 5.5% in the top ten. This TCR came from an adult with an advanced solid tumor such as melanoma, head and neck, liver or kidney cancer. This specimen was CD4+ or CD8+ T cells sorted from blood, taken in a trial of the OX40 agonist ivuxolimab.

The CDR3 DNA is TGTGCCAGCAGCTTAAGTCCTGGGGACGAGCAGTACTTC. It translates to CASSLSPGDEQYF. The V call is TRBV7-3, the J call TRBJ2-7; no definite D call. The CDR3 length is 13 residues. The V gene's germline CDR1 is SGHTA and CDR2 FQGTGA. V gave up 1 base and J gave up 5 bases, with 9 bases separating them.